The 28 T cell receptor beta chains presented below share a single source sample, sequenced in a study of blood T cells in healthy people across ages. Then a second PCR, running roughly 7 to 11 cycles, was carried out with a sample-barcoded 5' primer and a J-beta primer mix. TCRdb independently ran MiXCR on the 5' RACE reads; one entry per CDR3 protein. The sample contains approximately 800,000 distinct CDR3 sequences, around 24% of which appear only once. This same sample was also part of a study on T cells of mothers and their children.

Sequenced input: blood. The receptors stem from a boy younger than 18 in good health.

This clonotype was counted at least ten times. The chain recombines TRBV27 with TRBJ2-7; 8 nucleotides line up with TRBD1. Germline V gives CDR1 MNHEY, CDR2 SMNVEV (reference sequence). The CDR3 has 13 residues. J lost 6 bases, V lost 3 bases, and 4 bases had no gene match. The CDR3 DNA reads TGTGCCAGCAGTTTTCAGGGGGCTGGCGAGCAGTACTTC. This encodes CASSFQGAGEQYF.

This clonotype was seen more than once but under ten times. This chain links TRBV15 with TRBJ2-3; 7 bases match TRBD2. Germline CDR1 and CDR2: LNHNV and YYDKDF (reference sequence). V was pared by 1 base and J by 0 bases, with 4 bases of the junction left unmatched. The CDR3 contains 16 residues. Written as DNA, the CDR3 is TGTGCCACCAGCAGAGCCCCTAGCGGCAGCACAGATACGCAGTATTTT. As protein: CATSRAPSGSTDTQYF.

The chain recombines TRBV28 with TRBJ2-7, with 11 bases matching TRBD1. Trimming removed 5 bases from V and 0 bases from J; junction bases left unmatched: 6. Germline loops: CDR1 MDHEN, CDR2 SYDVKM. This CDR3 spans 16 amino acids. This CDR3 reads CASSQSGQGVSYEQYF. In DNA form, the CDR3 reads TGTGCCAGCAGTCAATCGGGACAGGGGGTCTCCTACGAGCAGTACTTC.

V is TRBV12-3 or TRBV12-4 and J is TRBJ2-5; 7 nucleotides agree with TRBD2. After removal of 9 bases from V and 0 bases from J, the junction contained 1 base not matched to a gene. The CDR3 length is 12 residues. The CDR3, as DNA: TGTGCCAGTGGGGGGGACCAAGAGACCCAGTACTTC. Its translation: CASGGDQETQYF.

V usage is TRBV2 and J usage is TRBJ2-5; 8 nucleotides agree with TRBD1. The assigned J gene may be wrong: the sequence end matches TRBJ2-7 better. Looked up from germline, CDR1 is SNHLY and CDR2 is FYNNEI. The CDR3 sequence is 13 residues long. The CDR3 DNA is TGTGCCAGCAGTGATACAGGGGGCTACGAGCAGTACTTC. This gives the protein CASSDTGGYEQYF.

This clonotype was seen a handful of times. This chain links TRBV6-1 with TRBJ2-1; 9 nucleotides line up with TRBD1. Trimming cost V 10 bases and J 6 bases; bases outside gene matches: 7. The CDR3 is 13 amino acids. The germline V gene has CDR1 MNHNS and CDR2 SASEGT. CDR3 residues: CAINRGPVNEQFF. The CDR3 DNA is TGTGCCATTAACAGGGGGCCGGTCAATGAGCAGTTCTTC.

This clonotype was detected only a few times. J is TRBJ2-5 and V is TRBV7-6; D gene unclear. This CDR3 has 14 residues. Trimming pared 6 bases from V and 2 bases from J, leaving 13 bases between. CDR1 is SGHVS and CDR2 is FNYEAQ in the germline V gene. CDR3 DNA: TGTGCCAGCAGTCCTCTCACCCCACAAGAGACCCAGTACTTC. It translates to CASSPLTPQETQYF.

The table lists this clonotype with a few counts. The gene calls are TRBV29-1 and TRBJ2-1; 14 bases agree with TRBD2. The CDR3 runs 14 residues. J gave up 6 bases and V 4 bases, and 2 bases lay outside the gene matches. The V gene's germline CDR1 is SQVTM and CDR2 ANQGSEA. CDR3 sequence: CSVGGLAGGNEQFF. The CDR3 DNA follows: TGCAGCGTTGGCGGACTAGCGGGGGGCAATGAGCAGTTCTTC.

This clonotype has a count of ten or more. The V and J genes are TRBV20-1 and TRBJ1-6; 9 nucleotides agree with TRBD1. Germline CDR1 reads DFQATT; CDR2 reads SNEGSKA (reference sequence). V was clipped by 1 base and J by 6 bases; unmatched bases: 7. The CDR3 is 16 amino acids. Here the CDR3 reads CSARGHLQGANSPLHF. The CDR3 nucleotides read TGCAGTGCTAGAGGTCACCTACAGGGGGCTAATTCACCCCTCCACTTT.

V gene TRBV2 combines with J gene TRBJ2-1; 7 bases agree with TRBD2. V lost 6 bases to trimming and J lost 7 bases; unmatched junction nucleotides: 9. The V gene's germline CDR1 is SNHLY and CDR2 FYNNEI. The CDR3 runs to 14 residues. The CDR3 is CASRQAGYENEQFF. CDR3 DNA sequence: TGTGCCAGCAGGCAAGCGGGATACGAAAATGAGCAGTTCTTC.

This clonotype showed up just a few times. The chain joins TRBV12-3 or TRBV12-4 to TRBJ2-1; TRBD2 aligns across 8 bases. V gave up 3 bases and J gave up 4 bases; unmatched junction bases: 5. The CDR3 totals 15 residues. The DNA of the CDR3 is TGTGCCAGCAGTTTCGGCGGGGGGCAATACAATGAGCAGTTCTTC. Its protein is CASSFGGGQYNEQFF.

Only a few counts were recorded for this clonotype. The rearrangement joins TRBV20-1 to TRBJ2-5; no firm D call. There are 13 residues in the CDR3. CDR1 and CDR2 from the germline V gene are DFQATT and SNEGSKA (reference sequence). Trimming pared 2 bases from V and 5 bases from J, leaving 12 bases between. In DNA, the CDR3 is TGCAGTGCTAGACCCCAGAGCCGGGAGACCCAGTACTTC. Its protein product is CSARPQSRETQYF.

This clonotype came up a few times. The CDR3 nucleotides are TGCAGCGTTGAGAGACAGGGGGCGCATCCTGGGGAGCTGTTTTTT. Protein sequence: CSVERQGAHPGELFF. The rearrangement joins TRBV29-1 to TRBJ2-2, with 10 positions matching TRBD1. This CDR3 is built from 15 residues. Germline CDR1 reads SQVTM; CDR2 reads ANQGSEA. J was trimmed by 8 bases and V by 3 bases; bases with no gene match: 9.

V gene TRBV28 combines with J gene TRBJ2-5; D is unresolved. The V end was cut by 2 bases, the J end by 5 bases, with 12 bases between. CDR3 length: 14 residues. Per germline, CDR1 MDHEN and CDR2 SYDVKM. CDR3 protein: CASSLNSPGETQYF. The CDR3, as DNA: TGTGCCAGCAGTTTAAACAGCCCCGGGGAGACCCAGTACTTC.

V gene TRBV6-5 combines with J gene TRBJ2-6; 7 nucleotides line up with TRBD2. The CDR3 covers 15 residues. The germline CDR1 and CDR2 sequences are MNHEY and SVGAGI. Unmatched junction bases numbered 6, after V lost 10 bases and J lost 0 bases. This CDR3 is CATGGTFSGANVLTF. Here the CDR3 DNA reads TGTGCCACGGGGGGAACTTTCTCTGGGGCCAACGTCCTGACTTTC.

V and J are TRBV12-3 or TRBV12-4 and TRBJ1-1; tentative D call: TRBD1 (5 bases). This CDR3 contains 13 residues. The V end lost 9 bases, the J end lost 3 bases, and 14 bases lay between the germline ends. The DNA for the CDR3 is TGTGCCAGTTTGGTGGGGCCGGACACTGAAGCTTTCTTT. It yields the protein CASLVGPDTEAFF.

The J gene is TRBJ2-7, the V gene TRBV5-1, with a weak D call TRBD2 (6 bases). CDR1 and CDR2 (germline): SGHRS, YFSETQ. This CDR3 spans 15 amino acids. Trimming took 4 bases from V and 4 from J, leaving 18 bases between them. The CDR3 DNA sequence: TGCGCCAGCAGCGATACAGCGGGTCTCACATACGAGCAGTACTTC. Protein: CASSDTAGLTYEQYF.

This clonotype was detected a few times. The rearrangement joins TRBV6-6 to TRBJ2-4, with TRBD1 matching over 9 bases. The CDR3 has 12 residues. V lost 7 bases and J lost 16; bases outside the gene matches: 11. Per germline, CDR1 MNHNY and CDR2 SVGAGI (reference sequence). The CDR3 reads CASNRPGQGFYF. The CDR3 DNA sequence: TGTGCCAGCAATCGACCCGGACAGGGGTTCTACTTC.

CDR3 coding DNA: TGCGCCAGCAGCCAATATCATACTAGCGGGGGGCAAGAGACCCAGTACTTC. Its protein is CASSQYHTSGGQETQYF. The V gene is TRBV4-1, the J gene TRBJ2-5; 12 bases agree with TRBD2. Trimming removed 2 bases from V and 2 bases from J; junction bases left unmatched: 6. Germline CDR1 is MGHRA and CDR2 is YSYEKL. This CDR3 comprises 17 residues.

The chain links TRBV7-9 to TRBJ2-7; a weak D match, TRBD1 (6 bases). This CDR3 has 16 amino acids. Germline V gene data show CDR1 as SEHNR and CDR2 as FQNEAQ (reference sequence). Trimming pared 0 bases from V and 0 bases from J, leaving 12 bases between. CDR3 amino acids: CASSLAGATSSYEQYF. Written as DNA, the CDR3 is TGTGCCAGCAGCTTAGCGGGGGCGACGAGCTCCTACGAGCAGTACTTC.

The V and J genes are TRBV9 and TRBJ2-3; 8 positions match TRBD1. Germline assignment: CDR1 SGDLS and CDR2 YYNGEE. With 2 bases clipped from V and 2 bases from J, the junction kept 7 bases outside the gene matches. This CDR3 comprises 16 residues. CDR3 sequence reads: CASSVQGASFTDTQYF. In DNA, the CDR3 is TGTGCCAGCAGCGTGCAGGGGGCAAGCTTCACAGATACGCAGTATTTT.

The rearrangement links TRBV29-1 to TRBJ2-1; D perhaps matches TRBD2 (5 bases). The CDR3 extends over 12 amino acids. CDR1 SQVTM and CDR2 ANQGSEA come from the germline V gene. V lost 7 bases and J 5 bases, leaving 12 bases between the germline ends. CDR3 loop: CSAVTGNNEQFF. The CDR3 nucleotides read TGCAGCGCAGTCACGGGGAACAATGAGCAGTTCTTC.

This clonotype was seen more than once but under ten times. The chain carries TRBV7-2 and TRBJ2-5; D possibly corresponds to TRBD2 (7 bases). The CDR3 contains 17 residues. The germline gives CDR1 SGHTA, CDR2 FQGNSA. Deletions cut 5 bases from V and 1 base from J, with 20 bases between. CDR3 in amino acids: CASSRVGAGAIQETQYF. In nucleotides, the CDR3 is TGTGCCAGCAGCAGGGTTGGGGCGGGGGCCATCCAAGAGACCCAGTACTTC.

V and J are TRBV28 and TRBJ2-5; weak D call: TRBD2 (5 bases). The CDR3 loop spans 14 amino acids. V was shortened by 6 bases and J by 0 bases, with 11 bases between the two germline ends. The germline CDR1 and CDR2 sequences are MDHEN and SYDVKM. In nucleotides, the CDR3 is TGTGCCAGCAGCTTCGGGGATGACCAAGAGACCCAGTACTTC. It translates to CASSFGDDQETQYF.

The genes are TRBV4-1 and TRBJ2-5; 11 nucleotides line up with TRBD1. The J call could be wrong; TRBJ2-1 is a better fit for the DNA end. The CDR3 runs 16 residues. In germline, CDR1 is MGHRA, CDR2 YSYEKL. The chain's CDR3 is CASRFTGTGGINEQFF. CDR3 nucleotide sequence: TGCGCCAGCAGGTTTACCGGGACAGGGGGGATCAATGAGCAGTTCTTC.

The CDR3 loop is CATSRPLWGRETQYF. The CDR3 nucleotides read TGTGCCACCAGCAGACCCCTTTGGGGACGAGAGACCCAGTACTTC. The chain links TRBV15 to TRBJ2-5; D possibly uses TRBD1 or TRBD2 (5 bases each). Germline V gene data show CDR1 as LNHNV and CDR2 as YYDKDF (reference sequence). Trimming stripped 2 bases from V and 4 bases from J, with 14 bases between. This CDR3 comprises 15 residues.

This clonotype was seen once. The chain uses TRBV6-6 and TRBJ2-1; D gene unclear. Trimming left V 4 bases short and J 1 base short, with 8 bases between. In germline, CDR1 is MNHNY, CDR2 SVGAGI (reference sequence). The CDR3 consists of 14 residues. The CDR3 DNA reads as TGTGCCAGCAGTTCCTCCAGGTCCTACAATGAGCAGTTCTTC. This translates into CASSSSRSYNEQFF.

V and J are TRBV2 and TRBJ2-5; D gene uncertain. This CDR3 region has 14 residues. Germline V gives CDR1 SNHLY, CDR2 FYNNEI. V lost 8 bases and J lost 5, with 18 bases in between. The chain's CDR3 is CASVRLRSTETQYF. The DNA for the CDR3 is TGTGCCAGCGTAAGGTTGCGGTCGACGGAGACCCAGTACTTC.